These 15 T cell receptor beta chains came from one sample sequenced in a study of T cells in localized non-small cell lung cancer. Some clones are missing from TCRdb's copy, which holds only in-frame ones; the method was immunoSEQ multiplex PCR. The sample carries some 64,000 clones, around 90% recorded once. Sequenced here: peripheral blood, sampled before any cancer treatment. The receptors stem from a woman aged 40-75 years with stage I lung adenocarcinoma.

This clone showed up just a few times. V gene TRBV18 combines with J gene TRBJ1-3, with D possibly matching TRBD1 (5 bases). The CDR3 totals 14 residues. The V gene lost 3 bases and the J gene lost 3 bases, with 9 bases spanning the gap. CDR1 KGHSH and CDR2 LQKENI come from the germline V gene. CDR3 nucleotides: TGTGCCAGCTCACCTAGCCAGGGTGGAAACACCATATATTTT. Encoded protein: CASSPSQGGNTIYF.

The rearrangement joins TRBV4-2 to TRBJ2-7, with 8 bases aligning to TRBD1. The CDR3 is made up of 15 amino acids. Germline loops: CDR1 LGHNA, CDR2 YNFKEQ. Germline trimming cut 1 base from V and 5 bases from J; bases unmatched to any gene: 7. CDR3 sequence reads: CASSQGRTGSDEQYF. The CDR3 DNA reads TGTGCCAGCAGCCAAGGACGGACAGGGTCAGACGAGCAGTACTTC.

The chain couples TRBV7-6 to TRBJ1-6; a weak D match, TRBD1 (5 bases). The CDR3 covers 16 residues. Germline loops: CDR1 SGHVS, CDR2 FNYEAQ. Trimming left V 1 base short and J 0 bases short, with 7 bases between. The CDR3 DNA reads TGTGCCAGCAGCTTAGGGGGGAGCTCCTATAATTCACCCCTCCACTTT. Translating it yields CASSLGGSSYNSPLHF.

V usage is TRBV2 and J usage is TRBJ1-2; 7 bases align to TRBD1. Germline V lookup: CDR1 SNHLY, CDR2 FYNNEI. This CDR3 region has 15 residues. With V trimmed by 1 base and J by 4 bases, 6 bases remained unmatched. CDR3 in amino acids: CASSEVGDSFYGYTF. The CDR3 region has the DNA TGTGCCAGCAGTGAAGTGGGGGACAGCTTCTATGGCTACACCTTC.

The V and J genes are TRBV19 and TRBJ1-3, with D perhaps TRBD1 (5 bases). CDR1 and CDR2 (germline): LNHDA, SQIVND (reference sequence). V gave up 1 base and J gave up 0 bases, with 13 bases separating them. The CDR3 is 17 amino acids. CDR3 protein: CASSIVRQPSSGNTIYF. The CDR3 DNA reads TGTGCCAGTAGTATAGTGAGACAGCCGAGCTCTGGAAACACCATATATTTT.

The chain is built from TRBV11-3 and TRBJ2-1, with no clear D. V shed 5 bases and J shed 6 bases, with 17 bases lying between them. This CDR3 comprises 15 residues. From germline, CDR1 is SGHNT and CDR2 YENEEA. This CDR3 reads CASSTNRRRPNEQFF. CDR3 sequence (DNA): TGTGCCAGCAGCACCAACCGCCGGCGCCCCAATGAGCAGTTCTTC.

This chain links TRBV7-9 with TRBJ2-5; D is tentatively TRBD1 or TRBD2 (5 bases each). The CDR3 covers 13 residues. In germline, CDR1 is SEHNR, CDR2 FQNEAQ (reference sequence). V was cut by 2 bases and J by 4 bases, with 8 bases left in between. This CDR3 is CASSLSGTETQYF. The CDR3 bases are TGTGCCAGCAGCTTATCGGGGACAGAGACCCAGTACTTC.

The rearrangement joins TRBV10-3 to TRBJ2-7; possibly TRBD1 or TRBD2 for D (5 bases each). The V gene's germline CDR1 is ENHRY and CDR2 SYGVKD. V gave up 3 bases and J gave up 5 bases, with 8 bases separating them. The CDR3 spans 12 residues. The CDR3 DNA sequence: TGTGCCATCAGTGACAGGGACGACGAGCAGTACTTC. Translating it yields CAISDRDDEQYF.

The chain links TRBV6-1 to TRBJ2-7; D is ambiguous. Trimming pared 5 bases from V and 1 base from J, leaving 12 bases between. Looked up from germline, CDR1 is MNHNS and CDR2 is SASEGT. This CDR3 region has 14 residues. CDR3 protein: CASSTQFPSYEQYF. CDR3 DNA: TGTGCCAGCAGTACACAGTTTCCTTCCTACGAGCAGTACTTC.

The V gene is TRBV2, the J gene TRBJ2-5, with D hard to call. This CDR3 is built from 14 residues. V dropped 1 base and J dropped 5 bases, with 11 bases sitting between them. Germline CDR1 is SNHLY and CDR2 is FYNNEI. DNA for the CDR3: TGTGCCAGCAGTGAAGGTGGGGTGGTTGAGACCCAGTACTTC. Translating gives CASSEGGVVETQYF.

This chain links TRBV5-1 with TRBJ2-7; 7 nucleotides agree with TRBD1. Germline CDR1 SGHRS, CDR2 YFSETQ. Trimming took 7 bases from V and 5 from J; bases not matched to a gene: 9. CDR3 size: 13 residues. The CDR3 is CASRQGVIHEQYF. For the CDR3, the DNA is TGCGCCAGCCGACAGGGAGTAATACACGAGCAGTACTTC. Filled out from reference TRBV5-1 and TRBJ2-7, the complete variable domain reads KAGVTQTPRYLIKTRGQQVTLSCSPISGHRSVSWYQQTPGQGLQFLFEYFSETQRNKGNFPGRFSGRQFSNSRSEMNVSTLELGDSALYLCASRQGVIHEQYFGPGTRLTVT.

This chain links TRBV28 with TRBJ2-5; 11 bases map to TRBD2. V lost 6 bases and J lost 5; bases outside the gene matches: 8. The length of the CDR3 is 15 residues. Per the germline V gene, CDR1 is MDHEN and CDR2 is SYDVKM. The CDR3 sequence is CASRPTSGSGETQYF. The CDR3 nucleotides are TGTGCCAGCAGGCCCACTAGCGGGAGTGGCGAGACCCAGTACTTC.

The chain employs TRBV6-1 and TRBJ2-7, with TRBD2 matching over 7 bases. There are 13 residues in the CDR3. V was pared by 11 bases and J by 1 base, with 8 bases of the junction left unmatched. Germline CDR1 reads MNHNS; CDR2 reads SASEGT. The CDR3 is CAGRGERSYEQYF. DNA of the CDR3: TGTGCCGGGAGGGGCGAACGATCCTACGAGCAGTACTTC.

This sequence joins TRBV28 and TRBJ2-7; D gene unclear. This CDR3 is 14 amino acids long. From germline, CDR1 is MDHEN and CDR2 SYDVKM. V shed 1 base and J shed 5 bases, with 12 bases lying between them. CDR3 in DNA: TGTGCCAGCAGTTTATTTTCTTCCAGAAACGAGCAGTACTTC. This translates into CASSLFSSRNEQYF.

This sequence joins TRBV7-3 and TRBJ1-2; no clear D. V was cut by 3 bases and J by 3 bases, with 14 bases left in between. This CDR3 region has 15 residues. Germline V gene data show CDR1 as SGHTA and CDR2 as FQGTGA. The CDR3 is CASSFKRSGDYGYTF. In DNA, the CDR3 is TGTGCCAGCAGCTTCAAGCGGTCAGGTGACTATGGCTACACCTTC. The variable domain in full, with the rest retrieved from reference TRBV7-3 and TRBJ1-2, is GAGVSQTPSNKVTEKGKYVELRCDPISGHTALYWYRQSLGQGPEFLIYFQGTGAADDSGLPNDRFFAVRPEGSVSTLKIQRTERGDSAVYLCASSFKRSGDYGYTFGSGTRLTVV.